The 10 T cell receptor beta chains reported below all come from one sample, sequenced in a study of blood T cell repertoires in COVID-19. Clones were read by immunoSEQ multiplex PCR, and TCRdb kept only the in-frame ones, dropping some. The sample carries approximately 150,000 clones, roughly 84% recorded once. The sequencing input was peripheral blood. These receptors all stem from a woman in her forties or fifties in a cohort sampled during active or convalescent COVID-19.

The CDR3, as DNA: TGTGCCAGCAGTTATGAGGCAGCGGGGGACCAAGAGACCCAGTACTTC. This gives the protein CASSYEAAGDQETQYF. The chain joins TRBV6-2 or TRBV6-3 to TRBJ2-5; 8 nucleotides line up with TRBD2. Trimming at V came to 3 bases and at J to 0 bases, leaving 6 bases not matched to a gene. This CDR3 is 16 amino acids long. CDR1 and CDR2 (germline): MNHEY, SVGEGT.

The chain carries TRBV7-3 and TRBJ1-1, with TRBD1 as a possible D gene (6 bases). Germline loops: CDR1 SGHTA, CDR2 FQGTGA. The V end was cut by 5 bases, the J end by 2 bases, with 9 bases between. The length of the CDR3 is 13 residues. CDR3 DNA: TGTGCCAGCAGCCTGGACAGAAACACTGAAGCTTTCTTT. Protein: CASSLDRNTEAFF.

The chain employs TRBV10-3 and TRBJ2-3; a weak D match, TRBD2 (6 bases). This CDR3 comprises 13 residues. Trimming shortened V by 2 bases and J by 5 bases, and 8 bases separated the two germline ends. Germline V lookup: CDR1 ENHRY, CDR2 SYGVKD. CDR3 amino acids: CAISEGAGDTQYF. The CDR3 nucleotides are TGTGCCATCAGTGAGGGAGCGGGAGATACGCAGTATTTT.

The gene calls are TRBV6-1 and TRBJ2-3; no reliable D call. This CDR3 region has 15 residues. Germline V gives CDR1 MNHNS, CDR2 SASEGT. With 1 base removed from V and 0 bases from J, the gap between germline ends came to 8 bases. The CDR3 coding sequence is TGTGCCAGCAGTGAAGGATGGCAGAGCACAGATACGCAGTATTTT. Translated: CASSEGWQSTDTQYF.

The chain is built from TRBV7-9 and TRBJ1-5; TRBD1 agrees at 8 bases. J gave up 6 bases and V 1 base, and 5 bases lay outside the gene matches. Germline CDR1 SEHNR, CDR2 FQNEAQ (reference sequence). This CDR3 region has 15 residues. CDR3 loop: CASSLGTGSGQPQHF. The CDR3 DNA follows: TGTGCCAGCAGCTTAGGGACAGGGTCAGGTCAGCCCCAGCATTTT.

The chain has TRBV18 and TRBJ2-2, with D perhaps matching TRBD1 (5 bases). This CDR3 is 15 amino acids long. Germline values: CDR1 KGHSH, CDR2 LQKENI. The V gene lost 3 bases and the J gene lost 2 bases, with 10 bases spanning the gap. The CDR3 bases are TGTGCCAGCTCACCGAAGACAGAAAACACCGGGGAGCTGTTTTTT. This codes for CASSPKTENTGELFF.

V is TRBV5-5 and J is TRBJ1-1; possible D gene TRBD1, 6 bases. V was pared by 3 bases and J by 8 bases, with 11 bases between. CDR1 and CDR2 (germline): SGHKS, YYEKEE (reference sequence). The CDR3 runs 12 residues. As DNA, the CDR3 is TGTGCCAGCAGCTGGAGCGACAGGGAAGCTTTCTTT. It encodes CASSWSDREAFF.

The V gene is TRBV2, the J gene TRBJ2-3; 10 nucleotides align to TRBD1. CDR3 size: 14 residues. The V gene end was trimmed by 9 bases and the J gene end by 3 bases; junction bases not matched to a gene: 6. Germline assignment: CDR1 SNHLY and CDR2 FYNNEI. The CDR3 nucleotides read TGTGCCAGTTACCCGGGACAGGGGACAGATACGCAGTATTTT. This encodes CASYPGQGTDTQYF.

V gene TRBV14 combines with J gene TRBJ1-1; D perhaps matches TRBD1 (6 bases). Trimming removed 4 bases from V and 4 bases from J, with 25 bases in between. Germline values: CDR1 SGHDN, CDR2 FVKESK. The CDR3 contains 18 residues. The CDR3 DNA reads as TGTGCCAGCAGCCCGACGAGACAATCCCGGGGAGGGGGCACTGAAGCTTTCTTT. The encoded protein is CASSPTRQSRGGGTEAFF.

The V and J genes are TRBV19 and TRBJ2-1; D might be TRBD2 (5 bases). This CDR3 spans 14 amino acids. V lost 3 bases and J 7 bases, leaving 13 bases between the germline ends. CDR1 is LNHDA, CDR2 SQIVND, per germline (reference sequence). The CDR3 DNA follows: TGTGCCAGTAGTATCGTGTTAGCGTCGAATGAGCAGTTCTTC. It specifies CASSIVLASNEQFF.